The present T cell receptor beta chain was sequenced within a study of blood T cell repertoires in COVID-19 (dated by TCRdb to the early 2020s). About the investigation overall: Samples from collaborators originated in the United States, Italy and Spain and spanned both the acute and convalescent phases of COVID-19. Samples came from the ongoing ImmuneRACE study (first 160 participants) plus 1,254 subjects from 6 global collaborators. Deeply sampled blood TCRbeta repertoires from subjects exposed to, actively infected with, or recovered from COVID-19 were included in the dataset. Sample metadata almost always included a de-identified subject ID, COVID-19 status, age in years and sex. The material from the prospective study consisted of cDNA or gDNA derived from T cells, B-cell-depleted T cells, or PBMCs. Where available, HLA class I and class II types were obtained from metadata supplied by the sample provider rather than from assay-based typing. The repertoires were released in a freely available public database meant as a resource for research on the immune response to SARS-CoV-2.

The research as a whole found: Clinical and demographic metadata were provided uncurated, with the amount varying by source and participant.

Enrolling through a virtual design, the prospective study's participants ranged in age from roughly 18 to 95 years and lived across about two dozen United States geographic areas. To assign participants to cohorts, the prospective study relied on clinical history that participants themselves reported in a screening survey and a study questionnaire. Recovered participants in ImmuneRACE Cohort 3 were defined by two consecutive negative NP/OP PCR tests, clearance by a healthcare professional, or resolution of symptoms. In the prospective study, mobile phlebotomists collected whole blood, serum and a nasopharyngeal or oropharyngeal swab from each participant. Additional blood draws and questionnaires over an approximately two-month period could optionally be provided by prospective study participants. Blood samples from the prospective study were shipped frozen or at room temperature prior to DNA extraction.

The CDR3 sequence holds 15 residues, the cysteine and phenylalanine included. Left in the record is the CDR3 DNA by itself, 45 bases read in frame from the first base. Trimming takes 6 bases off V and 4 bases off J; junction bases not matched to a gene: 6. As encoded in the germline V gene, CDR1 is SGHTA while CDR2 is FQGNSA. TCRbeta CDR3 regions were amplified from genomic DNA by means of the immunoSEQ Assay, a bias-controlled multiplex PCR. The authors' analysis ran thus. The number of nucleated cells in each sample was estimated by amplification of reference gene primers within the assay. To quantify the absolute abundance of each unique TCRbeta CDR3 rearrangement, sequence reads were collapsed and filtered. For each sample, productive Simpson clonality was calculated by taking the square root of Simpson's diversity index across productive rearrangements. Entries here come from immuneACCESS through TCRdb and include only in-frame sequences with V and J called. Some clones fail to appear in such tables; in the studies checked, an unresolved V gene covers under half of the shortfall, and the cause of the remainder is unknown. For V, J and clone size, that table is used; D and trimming come from the DNA. The sample table records hundreds of thousands of clones; around 87% of these occur just once. Jointly, the top ten make up about 1.5% of the sample.

For this clone: The target of this receptor is not known. No base quality values were provided; no much bigger clone lies one nucleotide off. Other DNA sequences of this sample code for an identical CDR3.

The sequence came from a woman in her forties or fifties who had recovered from COVID-19. The chain is assembled from TRBV7-2 and TRBJ1-5, and TRBD1 aligns with 10 junction nucleotides. The source material was PBMCs or T cells enriched from blood (not recorded which). Read as DNA, the sequence is TGTGCCAGCAGTCTGGGACAGGGGAGTAATCAGCCCCAGCATTTT. This translates into CASSLGQGSNQPQHF.